The T cell receptor beta chain described here comes from a study of naive and memory T cell subsets. Both TRBC1 and TRBC2 were covered by a beta constant-region primer of two equimolar oligonucleotides. The ligated cDNA underwent four PCR rounds using SP2 and nested alpha and beta constant-region primers. TCRdb independently ran MiXCR on the UMI-ligation and nested PCR reads; one entry per CDR3 protein. The table shows 85,000 to 130,000 distinct CDR3 sequences, with roughly 14% occurring only once. The V gene lost 1 base and the J gene lost 0 bases, with 9 bases spanning the gap. The CDR3 contains 15 residues. The germline CDR1 and CDR2 sequences are MNHEY and SMNVEV (reference sequence). The study, taken as a whole, reports: Gini index rose across naive, CM, EM and EMRA in CD4 and CD8. Especially in CD8 cells, naive repertoires contained a few larger clonotypes, possibly CD45RA-re-expressing memory cells.

Four subsets defined by CD45RA and CD27 were sorted after CD3, CD4, CD8 and live/dead staining. This clonotype was counted a few times. Its antigen remains unidentified. Sequencing was performed on naive CD8+ T cells from blood. The TCR comes from a human donor in good health. This chain joins TRBV27 and TRBJ1-1; D uncertain. This chain's CDR3 is CASSLWGRMNTEAFF. For the CDR3, the DNA is TGTGCCAGCAGTTTATGGGGAAGGATGAACACTGAAGCTTTCTTT.